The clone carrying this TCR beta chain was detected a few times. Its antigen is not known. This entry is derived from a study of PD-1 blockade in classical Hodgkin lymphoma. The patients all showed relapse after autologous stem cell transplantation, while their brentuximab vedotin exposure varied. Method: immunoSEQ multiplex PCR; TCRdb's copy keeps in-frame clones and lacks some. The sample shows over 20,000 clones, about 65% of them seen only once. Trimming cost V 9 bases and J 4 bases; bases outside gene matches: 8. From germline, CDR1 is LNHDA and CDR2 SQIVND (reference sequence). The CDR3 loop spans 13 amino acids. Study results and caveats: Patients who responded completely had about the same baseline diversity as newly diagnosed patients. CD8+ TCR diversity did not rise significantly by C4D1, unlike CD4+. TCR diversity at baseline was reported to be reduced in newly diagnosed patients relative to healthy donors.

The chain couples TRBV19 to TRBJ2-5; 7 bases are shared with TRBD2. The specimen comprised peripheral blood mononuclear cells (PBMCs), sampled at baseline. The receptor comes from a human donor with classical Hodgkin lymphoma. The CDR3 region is CARRAGFTETQYF. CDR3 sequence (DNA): TGTGCCAGAAGAGCGGGATTCACAGAGACCCAGTACTTC.